This is a list of T cell receptor beta chains from one sample in a study of blood T cell repertoires in COVID-19. Clones were read by immunoSEQ multiplex PCR, and TCRdb kept only the in-frame ones, dropping some. Of about 120,000 clones listed, roughly 83% were seen once; the top ten hold approximately 4%. Sequencing used peripheral blood. The receptors were sampled from a woman aged 80 or older with acute or convalescent COVID-19. CDR3s include the opening cysteine and the closing phenylalanine or tryptophan. Each record gives: CDR3 DNA, CDR3 protein, D gene, J gene, clone size, V gene. D genes are given only for firm matches. Part of the rows lack a size; the others show once, few, many or a class for expanded clones.

DNA: TGTGCCAGCAGCACTCGAAGAGCTAACTATGGCTACACCTTC; CDR3: CASSTRRANYGYTF; D: .; J: TRBJ1-2; size: .; V: TRBV7-8
DNA: TGTGCCAGCAGTCCTACGGACAGGCCGGACGAGCAGTACTTC; CDR3: CASSPTDRPDEQYF; D: TRBD1; J: TRBJ2-7; size: .; V: TRBV9
DNA: TGTGCCAGCAGCCAAGCTCCCCCCGGGACTAGCGTCTACGAGCAGTACTTC; CDR3: CASSQAPPGTSVYEQYF; D: TRBD2; J: TRBJ2-7; size: .; V: TRBV4-2
DNA: TGTGCCAGCTCACCCTATTCGACAGGCCATGGCTACACCTTC; CDR3: CASSPYSTGHGYTF; D: .; J: TRBJ1-2; size: .; V: TRBV18
DNA: TGTGCCAGCAGTTACACGACGGGAGGATTAGGCTACACCTTC; CDR3: CASSYTTGGLGYTF; D: .; J: TRBJ1-2; size: few; V: TRBV6-2/TRBV6-3
DNA: TGTGCCAGCAGATGGAGGGAGTTGAGCACTGAAGCTTTCTTT; CDR3: CASRWRELSTEAFF; D: .; J: TRBJ1-1; size: .; V: TRBV7-2
DNA: TGCGCCAGCAGCCAAGTAAGAACAGGCGGATATGGCTACACCTTC; CDR3: CASSQVRTGGYGYTF; D: .; J: TRBJ1-2; size: .; V: TRBV4-3
DNA: TGCGCCAGTGGGAGTACCTATAATTCACCCCTCCACTTT; CDR3: CASGSTYNSPLHF; D: .; J: TRBJ1-6; size: .; V: TRBV5-1
DNA: TGTGCCAGCAGTGAAATCGAGGGGGTCCTCTCCTACGAGCAGTACTTC; CDR3: CASSEIEGVLSYEQYF; D: .; J: TRBJ2-7; size: few; V: TRBV6-1
DNA: TGTGCCATCTACGGGCCTAAACGAGGGAATGAGCAGTTCTTC; CDR3: CAIYGPKRGNEQFF; D: .; J: TRBJ2-1; size: .; V: TRBV2
DNA: TGTGCCTGGAGTGGAGGACTAGCGGGAGGACGACAGTACTTC; CDR3: CAWSGGLAGGRQYF; D: TRBD2; J: TRBJ2-7; size: .; V: TRBV30
DNA: TGTGCCTGGAGTGAGGGGTACTCTGGAAACACCATATATTTT; CDR3: CAWSEGYSGNTIYF; D: .; J: TRBJ1-3; size: few; V: TRBV30
DNA: TGTGCCAGCAGTTTGGGCGGGTACAATGAGCAGTTCTTC; CDR3: CASSLGGYNEQFF; D: .; J: TRBJ2-1; size: few; V: TRBV28
DNA: TGTGCCAGCAGCTCCCGGACAGGGGAGGGGGAGACCCAGTACTTC; CDR3: CASSSRTGEGETQYF; D: TRBD1; J: TRBJ2-5; size: .; V: TRBV9
DNA: TGTGCCAGCAGTATTGCTCGGGACAGTAAAGAGCAGTTCTTC; CDR3: CASSIARDSKEQFF; D: TRBD1; J: TRBJ2-1; size: .; V: TRBV28
DNA: TGTGCCAGCAGCCTCCGGGACTTTGGGAGCAATCAGCCCCAGCATTTT; CDR3: CASSLRDFGSNQPQHF; D: .; J: TRBJ1-5; size: .; V: TRBV5-5